This record covers a single TCR beta chain. Its antigen is not identified. The data belong to a study of glioma-infiltrating T cells. The length of the CDR3 is 13 residues. Germline loops: CDR1 DFQATT, CDR2 SNEGSKA (reference sequence). V was pared by 0 bases and J by 11 bases, with 9 bases of the junction left unmatched. Whole-study findings and limits: Only very few CDR3 sequences appeared in both tissue and blood. Above-expected tissue-blood divergence occurred in all gliomas, most in low-grade ones.

The iRepertoire nested amplicon-rescue multiplex PCR amplified TCR alpha and beta CDR3s from RNA. For one-step reverse transcription and amplification, 100-400 ng of tissue mRNA or PBMC total RNA was used. TCRdb independently ran MiXCR on the multiplex PCR reads; one entry per CDR3 protein. The sample lists about 130,000 distinct CDR3 sequences, roughly 23% occurring once. This sequence joins TRBV20-1 and TRBJ2-7; 8 bases align to TRBD2. The specimen was glioma tissue, nonneoplastic brain tissue, or PBMCs (not recorded which). This sequence originates from a human donor with low-grade glioma or glioblastoma, undergoing nonglioma brain surgery, or in good health (not recorded which). CDR3 bases: TGCAGTGCTAGAGATAGCGGGATTTACGAAAAGTACTTC. This encodes CSARDSGIYEKYF.